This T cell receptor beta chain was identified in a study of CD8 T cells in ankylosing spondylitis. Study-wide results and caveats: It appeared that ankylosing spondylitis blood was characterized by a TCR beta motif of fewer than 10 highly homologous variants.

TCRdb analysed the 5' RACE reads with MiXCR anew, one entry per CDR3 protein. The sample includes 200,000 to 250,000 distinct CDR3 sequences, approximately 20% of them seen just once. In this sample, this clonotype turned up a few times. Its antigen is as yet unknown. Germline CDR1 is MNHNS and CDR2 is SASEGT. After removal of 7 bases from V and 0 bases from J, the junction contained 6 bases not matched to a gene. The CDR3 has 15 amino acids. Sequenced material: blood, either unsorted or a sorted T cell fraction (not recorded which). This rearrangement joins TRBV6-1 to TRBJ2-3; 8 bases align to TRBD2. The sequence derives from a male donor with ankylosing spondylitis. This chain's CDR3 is CASTRLAGSTDTQYF. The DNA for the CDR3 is TGTGCCAGCACCCGGTTAGCGGGAAGCACAGATACGCAGTATTTT.